What follows are 7 T cell receptor beta chains derived from one specimen sequenced in a study of CD8 T cells in Susac syndrome. When the RNA was reverse transcribed, random hexamers were used with an input of roughly 0.45 to 1 ug. TCRdb used MiXCR to reprocess the immunoSEQ multiplex PCR reads, holding one entry per CDR3 protein. Among about 190,000 distinct CDR3 sequences listed, 95% were seen once. Sequenced: CD4+ T cells from PBMCs. These receptor sequences come from a human donor with Susac syndrome.

This chain links TRBV3-1 with TRBJ1-1, with TRBD1 as a possible D gene (6 bases). V lost 4 bases to trimming and J lost 4 bases, with 13 bases between them. This CDR3 is built from 14 residues. Germline V gives CDR1 LGHDT, CDR2 YNNKEL (reference sequence). The CDR3 DNA reads TGTGCCAGCAGCCTCACAGGGTACGCCACTGAAGCTTTCTTT. Encoded protein: CASSLTGYATEAFF.

The V call is TRBV7-9, the J call TRBJ2-7; 7 bases fit TRBD1. CDR3 size: 16 residues. Unmatched junction bases numbered 13, after V lost 6 bases and J lost 2 bases. The germline CDR1 and CDR2 sequences are SEHNR and FQNEAQ (reference sequence). The CDR3 nucleotides read TGTGCCAGCAGTCATACGAATACAGGGGTCGCCTACGAGCAGTACTTC. Translating it yields CASSHTNTGVAYEQYF.

The CDR3 DNA reads TGCGCCAGCAGACCGGGACAGGGGGCTAAGACCCAGTACTTC. It is translated as CASRPGQGAKTQYF. The V and J genes are TRBV4-1 and TRBJ2-5; TRBD1 matches at 12 bases. CDR3 size: 14 residues. The trim removed 6 bases at V and 6 bases at J, leaving 5 bases unmatched. Germline loops: CDR1 MGHRA, CDR2 YSYEKL.

The V and J genes are TRBV7-2 and TRBJ1-1; D unclear. The CDR3 has 12 amino acids. Germline V gives CDR1 SGHTA, CDR2 FQGNSA. The V and J ends lost 5 bases and 8 bases respectively, with 12 bases between them. CDR3 residues: CASSLPFFEAFF. In nucleotides, the CDR3 is TGTGCCAGCAGCCTCCCATTTTTCGAAGCTTTCTTT.

On this clonotype: The junction departs from germline at one end; a sequencing error may be responsible. This chain joins TRBV30 and TRBJ1-2; D is unresolved. This CDR3 region has 15 residues. Germline V gene sequence: CDR1 GTSNPN, CDR2 SVGIG (reference sequence). CDR3 in amino acids: CAWTSGGQRVYDYTF. The CDR3 DNA reads TGTGCCTGGACCTCTGGTGGGCAGAGAGTCTATGACTACACCTTC.

The chain links TRBV30 to TRBJ2-1, with D hard to call. Looked up from germline, CDR1 is GTSNPN and CDR2 is SVGIG (reference sequence). CDR3 length: 13 amino acids. V was trimmed by 5 bases and J by 0 bases, leaving 8 bases between them. Here the CDR3 reads CAWAESSYNEQFF. In DNA form, the CDR3 reads TGTGCCTGGGCGGAAAGCTCCTACAATGAGCAGTTCTTC.

The chain recombines TRBV12-3 or TRBV12-4 with TRBJ2-1; D is undetermined. The CDR3 runs to 11 residues. Trimming shortened V by 6 bases and J by 4 bases, and 4 bases separated the two germline ends. The CDR3: CASSFYNEQFF. In nucleotides, the CDR3 is TGTGCCAGCAGCTTTTACAATGAGCAGTTCTTC.